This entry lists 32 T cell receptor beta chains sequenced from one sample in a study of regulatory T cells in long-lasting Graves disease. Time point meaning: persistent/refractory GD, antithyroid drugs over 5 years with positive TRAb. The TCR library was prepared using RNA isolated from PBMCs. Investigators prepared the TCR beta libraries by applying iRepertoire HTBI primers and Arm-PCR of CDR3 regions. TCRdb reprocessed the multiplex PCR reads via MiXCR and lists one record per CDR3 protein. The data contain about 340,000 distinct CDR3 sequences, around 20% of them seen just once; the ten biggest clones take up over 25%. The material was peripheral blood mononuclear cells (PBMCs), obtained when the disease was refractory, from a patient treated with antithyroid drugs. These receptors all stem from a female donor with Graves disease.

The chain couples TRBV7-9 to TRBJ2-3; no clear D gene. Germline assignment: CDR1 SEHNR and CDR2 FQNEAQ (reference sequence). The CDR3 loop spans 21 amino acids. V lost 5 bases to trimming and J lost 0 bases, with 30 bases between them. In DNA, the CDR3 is TGTGCCAGCAGCAAACGACCCCGTGGGAAGTACCCGGGCTCTAGCACAGATACGCAGTATTTT. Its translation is CASSKRPRGKYPGSSTDTQYF. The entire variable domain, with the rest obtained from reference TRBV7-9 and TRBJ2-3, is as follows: DTGVSQNPRHKITKRGQNVTFRCDPISEHNRLYWYRQTLGQGPEFLTYFQNEAQLEKSRLLSDRFSAERPKGSFSTLEIQRTEQGDSAMYLCASSKRPRGKYPGSSTDTQYFGPGTRLTVL.

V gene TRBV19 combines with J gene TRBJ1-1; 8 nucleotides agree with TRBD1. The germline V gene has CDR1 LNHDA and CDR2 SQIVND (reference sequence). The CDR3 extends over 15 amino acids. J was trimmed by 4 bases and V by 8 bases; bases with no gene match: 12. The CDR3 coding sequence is TGTGCCAGTGGTCCCTCGGACAGGGTAACCACTGAAGCTTTCTTT. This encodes CASGPSDRVTTEAFF.

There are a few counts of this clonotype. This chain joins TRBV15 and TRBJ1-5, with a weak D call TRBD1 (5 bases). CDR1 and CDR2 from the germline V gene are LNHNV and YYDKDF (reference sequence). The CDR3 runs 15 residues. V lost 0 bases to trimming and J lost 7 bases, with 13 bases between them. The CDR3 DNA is TGTGCCACCAGCAGAGATAAGGGGATCGGCCAGCCCCAGCATTTT. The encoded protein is CATSRDKGIGQPQHF.

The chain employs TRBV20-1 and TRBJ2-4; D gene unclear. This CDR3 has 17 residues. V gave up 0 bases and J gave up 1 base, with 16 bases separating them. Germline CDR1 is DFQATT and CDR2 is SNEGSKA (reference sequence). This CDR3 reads CSARDLLSARAKNIQYF. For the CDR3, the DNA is TGCAGTGCTAGAGATTTACTATCGGCCCGGGCCAAAAACATTCAGTACTTC.

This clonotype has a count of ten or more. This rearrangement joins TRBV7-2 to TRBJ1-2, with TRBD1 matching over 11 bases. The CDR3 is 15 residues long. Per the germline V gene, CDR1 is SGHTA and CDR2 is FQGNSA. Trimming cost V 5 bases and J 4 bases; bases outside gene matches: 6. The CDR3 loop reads CASSPGTGGSYGYTF. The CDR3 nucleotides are TGTGCCAGCAGCCCAGGGACAGGGGGTAGCTATGGCTACACCTTC.

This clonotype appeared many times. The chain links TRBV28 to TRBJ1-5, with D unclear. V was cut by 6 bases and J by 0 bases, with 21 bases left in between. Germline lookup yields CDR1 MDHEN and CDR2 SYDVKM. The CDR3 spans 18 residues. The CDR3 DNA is TGTGCCAGCAGCTCCCCTGCAGAGACGGGTTATAGCAATCAGCCCCAGCATTTT. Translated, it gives CASSSPAETGYSNQPQHF.

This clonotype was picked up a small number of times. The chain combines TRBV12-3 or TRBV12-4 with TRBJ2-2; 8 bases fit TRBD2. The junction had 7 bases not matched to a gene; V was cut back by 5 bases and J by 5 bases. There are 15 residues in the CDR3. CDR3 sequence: CASSLRGAQTGELFF. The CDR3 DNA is TGTGCCAGCAGTCTGCGGGGGGCCCAAACCGGGGAGCTGTTTTTT.

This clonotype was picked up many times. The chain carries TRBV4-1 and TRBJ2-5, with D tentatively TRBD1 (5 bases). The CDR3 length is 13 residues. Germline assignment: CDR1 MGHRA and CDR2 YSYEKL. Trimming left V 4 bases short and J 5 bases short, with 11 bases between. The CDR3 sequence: CASSPQVMETQYF. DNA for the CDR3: TGCGCCAGCAGCCCACAGGTGATGGAGACCCAGTACTTC.

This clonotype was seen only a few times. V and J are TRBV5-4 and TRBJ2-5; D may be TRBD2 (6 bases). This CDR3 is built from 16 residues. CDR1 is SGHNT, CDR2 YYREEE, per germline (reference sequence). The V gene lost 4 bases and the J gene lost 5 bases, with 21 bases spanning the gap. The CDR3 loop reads CASSVDSHAGRETQYF. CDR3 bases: TGTGCCAGCAGCGTAGACTCCCACGCGGGGCGGGAGACCCAGTACTTC.

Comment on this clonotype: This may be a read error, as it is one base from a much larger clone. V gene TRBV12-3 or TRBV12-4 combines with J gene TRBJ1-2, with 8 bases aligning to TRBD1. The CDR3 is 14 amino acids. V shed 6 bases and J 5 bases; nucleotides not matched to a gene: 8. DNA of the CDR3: TGTGCCAGCAGGGGGGGCAGGGGGCAATATGGCTACACCTTC. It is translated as CASRGGRGQYGYTF.

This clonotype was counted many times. The CDR3 nucleotides are TGTGCCAGCAGCACCACGGGGGACTACGAGCAGTACTTC. This gives the protein CASSTTGDYEQYF. The chain recombines TRBV2 with TRBJ2-7, with TRBD2 as a possible D gene (6 bases). This CDR3 is built from 13 residues. Germline V gives CDR1 SNHLY, CDR2 FYNNEI. The V end was cut by 6 bases, the J end by 3 bases, with 12 bases between.

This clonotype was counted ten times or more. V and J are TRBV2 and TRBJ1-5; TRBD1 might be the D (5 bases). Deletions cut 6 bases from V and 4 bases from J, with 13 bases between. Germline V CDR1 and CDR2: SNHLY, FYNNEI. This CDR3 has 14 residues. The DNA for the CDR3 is TGTGCCAGCAGCGCCGGGACGGCAAATCAGCCCCAGCATTTT. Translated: CASSAGTANQPQHF.

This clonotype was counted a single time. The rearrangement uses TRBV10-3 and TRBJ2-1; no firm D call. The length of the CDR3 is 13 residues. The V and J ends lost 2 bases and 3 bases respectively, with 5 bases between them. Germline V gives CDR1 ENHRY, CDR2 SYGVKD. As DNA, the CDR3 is TGTGCCATCAGTGAGAGTAGCTACAATGAGCAGTTCTTC. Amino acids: CAISESSYNEQFF.

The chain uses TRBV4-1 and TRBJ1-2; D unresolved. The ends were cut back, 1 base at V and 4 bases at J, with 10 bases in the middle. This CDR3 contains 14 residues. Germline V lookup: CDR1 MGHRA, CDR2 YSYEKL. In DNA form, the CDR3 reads TGCGCCAGCAGCCAAGTGGACTTAGGCTATGGCTACACCTTC. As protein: CASSQVDLGYGYTF.

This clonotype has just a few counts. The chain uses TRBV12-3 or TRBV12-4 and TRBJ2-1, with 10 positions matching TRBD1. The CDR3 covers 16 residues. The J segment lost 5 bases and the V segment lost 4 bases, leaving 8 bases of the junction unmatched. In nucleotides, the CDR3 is TGTGCCAGCAGTTCTCTTGGGACAGGGGCCAACAATGAGCAGTTCTTC. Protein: CASSSLGTGANNEQFF.

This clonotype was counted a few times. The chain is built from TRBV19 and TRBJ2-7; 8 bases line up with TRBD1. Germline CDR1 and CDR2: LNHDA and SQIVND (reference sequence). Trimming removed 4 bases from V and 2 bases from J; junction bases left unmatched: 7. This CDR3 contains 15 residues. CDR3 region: CASSRTGTGTYEQYF. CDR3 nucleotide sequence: TGTGCCAGTAGTAGAACCGGGACAGGAACCTACGAGCAGTACTTC.

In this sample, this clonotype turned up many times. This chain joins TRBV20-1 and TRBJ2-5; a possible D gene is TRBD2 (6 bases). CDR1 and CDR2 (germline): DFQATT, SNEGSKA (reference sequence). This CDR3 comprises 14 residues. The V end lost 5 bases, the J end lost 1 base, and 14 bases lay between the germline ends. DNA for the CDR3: TGCAGTGCTTGGGCCGGGACTGCCCAAGAGACCCAGTACTTC. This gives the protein CSAWAGTAQETQYF.

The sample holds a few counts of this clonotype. CDR3 loop: CAISTQGLGNQPQHF. For the CDR3, the DNA is TGTGCCATCAGTACCCAGGGATTAGGCAATCAGCCCCAGCATTTT. The chain links TRBV10-3 to TRBJ1-5; weak D call: TRBD1 (5 bases). The CDR3 covers 15 residues. V was cut by 5 bases and J by 2 bases, with 13 bases left in between. Germline V gene lookup returns CDR1 ENHRY and CDR2 SYGVKD.

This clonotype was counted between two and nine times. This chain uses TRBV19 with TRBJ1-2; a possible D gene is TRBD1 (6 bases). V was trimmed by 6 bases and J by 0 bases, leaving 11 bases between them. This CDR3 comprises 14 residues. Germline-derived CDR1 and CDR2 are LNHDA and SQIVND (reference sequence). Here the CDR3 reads CASSPGVANYGYTF. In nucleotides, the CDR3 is TGTGCCAGTAGCCCAGGGGTGGCTAACTATGGCTACACCTTC.

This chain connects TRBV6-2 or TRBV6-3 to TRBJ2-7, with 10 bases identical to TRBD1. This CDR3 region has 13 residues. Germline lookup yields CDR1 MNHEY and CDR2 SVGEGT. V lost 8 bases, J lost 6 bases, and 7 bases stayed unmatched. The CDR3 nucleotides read TGTGCCAGCTTCGACAGGGGGCTAGGCGAGCAGTACTTC. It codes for CASFDRGLGEQYF.

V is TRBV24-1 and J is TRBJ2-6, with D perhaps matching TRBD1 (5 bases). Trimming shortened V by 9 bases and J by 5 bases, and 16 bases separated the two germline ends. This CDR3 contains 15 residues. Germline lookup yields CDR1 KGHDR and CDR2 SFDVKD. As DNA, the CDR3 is TGTGCCACCGGGAAAGGTGGGGCTAGGGCCAACGTCCTGACTTTC. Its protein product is CATGKGGARANVLTF.

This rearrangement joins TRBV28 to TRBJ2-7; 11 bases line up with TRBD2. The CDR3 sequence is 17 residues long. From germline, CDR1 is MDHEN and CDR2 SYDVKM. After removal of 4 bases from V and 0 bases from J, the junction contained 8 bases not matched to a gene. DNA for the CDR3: TGTGCCAGCAGTTACGTCGTAGCGGGGGGGAGCTCCTACGAGCAGTACTTC. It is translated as CASSYVVAGGSSYEQYF.

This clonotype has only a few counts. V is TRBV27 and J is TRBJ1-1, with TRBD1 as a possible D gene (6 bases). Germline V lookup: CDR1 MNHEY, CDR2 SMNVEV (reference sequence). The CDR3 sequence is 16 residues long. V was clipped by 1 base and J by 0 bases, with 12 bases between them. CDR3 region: CASSLLGAVVNTEAFF. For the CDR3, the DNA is TGTGCCAGCAGTTTATTGGGGGCGGTGGTGAACACTGAAGCTTTCTTT.

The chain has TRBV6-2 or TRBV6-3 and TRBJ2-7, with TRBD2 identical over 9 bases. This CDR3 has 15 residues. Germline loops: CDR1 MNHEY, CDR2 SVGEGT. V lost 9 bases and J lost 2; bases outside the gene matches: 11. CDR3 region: CASSRREGETYEQYF. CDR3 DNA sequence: TGTGCCAGTTCAAGGCGGGAGGGGGAGACCTACGAGCAGTACTTC.

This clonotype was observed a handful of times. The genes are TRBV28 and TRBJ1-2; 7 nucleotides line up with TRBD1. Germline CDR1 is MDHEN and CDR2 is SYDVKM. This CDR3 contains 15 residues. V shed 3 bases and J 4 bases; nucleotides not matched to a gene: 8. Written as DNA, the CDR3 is TGTGCCAGCAGTTTCCGGGACAGAGGTTTCTATGGCTACACCTTC. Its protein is CASSFRDRGFYGYTF.

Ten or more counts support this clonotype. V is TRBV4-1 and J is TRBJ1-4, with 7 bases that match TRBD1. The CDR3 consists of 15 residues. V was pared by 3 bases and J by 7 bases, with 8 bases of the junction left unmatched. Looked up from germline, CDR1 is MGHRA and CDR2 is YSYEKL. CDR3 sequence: CASSHTGDLFEKLFF. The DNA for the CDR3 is TGCGCCAGCAGCCATACAGGGGATCTTTTTGAAAAACTGTTTTTT.

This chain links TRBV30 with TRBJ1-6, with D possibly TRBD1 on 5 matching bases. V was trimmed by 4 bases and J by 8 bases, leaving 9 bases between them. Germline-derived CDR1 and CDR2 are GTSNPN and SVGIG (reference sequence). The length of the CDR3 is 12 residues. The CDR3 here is CAWTGGYSPLHF. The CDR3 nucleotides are TGTGCCTGGACCGGGGGGTATTCACCCCTCCACTTT.

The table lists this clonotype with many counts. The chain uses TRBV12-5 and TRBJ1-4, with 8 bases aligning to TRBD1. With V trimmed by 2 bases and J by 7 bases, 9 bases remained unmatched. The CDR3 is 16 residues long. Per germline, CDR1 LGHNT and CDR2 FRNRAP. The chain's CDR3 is CASGLTKTGVAEKLFF. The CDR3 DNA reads TGTGCTAGTGGTTTGACCAAGACAGGGGTGGCTGAAAAACTGTTTTTT.

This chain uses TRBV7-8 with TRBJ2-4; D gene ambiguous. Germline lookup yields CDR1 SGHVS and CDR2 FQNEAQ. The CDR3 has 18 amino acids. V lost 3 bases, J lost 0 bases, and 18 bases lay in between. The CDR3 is CASSFWAPTSLAKNIQYF. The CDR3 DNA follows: TGTGCCAGCAGCTTCTGGGCCCCTACCTCCCTAGCCAAAAACATTCAGTACTTC.

The CDR3 nucleotides are TGTGCCAGCAGTCCGCAGGGGGCTCTGGGCACAGATACGCAGTATTTT. It yields the protein CASSPQGALGTDTQYF. The chain joins TRBV12-3 or TRBV12-4 to TRBJ2-3, with 8 bases aligning to TRBD1. Losses at the gene ends were 5 bases for V and 1 base for J; bases not matched to a gene: 8. This CDR3 region has 16 residues.

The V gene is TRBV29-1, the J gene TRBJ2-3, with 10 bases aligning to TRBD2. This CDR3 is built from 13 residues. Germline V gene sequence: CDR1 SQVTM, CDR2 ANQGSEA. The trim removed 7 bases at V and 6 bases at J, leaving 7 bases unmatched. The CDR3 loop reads CSANSGRKDTQYF. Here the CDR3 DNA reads TGCAGCGCCAATAGCGGGAGGAAGGATACGCAGTATTTT.

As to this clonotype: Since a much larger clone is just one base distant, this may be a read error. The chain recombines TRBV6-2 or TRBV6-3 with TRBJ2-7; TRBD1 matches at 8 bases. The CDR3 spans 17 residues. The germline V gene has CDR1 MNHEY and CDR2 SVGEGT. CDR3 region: CAGSYALTGARSYEQYF. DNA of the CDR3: TGTGCCGGCAGTTATGCCCTGACAGGGGCTAGATCCTACGAGCAGTACTTC.